The sequence of this T cell receptor beta chain was determined in a study of blood T cell repertoires in COVID-19. Looking at the study overall: The samples span acute and convalescent COVID-19 from the United States, Italy and Spain. T cells, B-cell-depleted T cells, or PBMCs provided the cDNA or gDNA that served as material.

There are 13 residues in the CDR3. V was trimmed by 5 bases and J by 4 bases, leaving 9 bases between them. From germline, CDR1 is SGHRS and CDR2 YFSETQ. Authors' methods: Estimates of nucleated cell counts were drawn from the amplification of reference gene primers. The data were produced by immunoSEQ multiplex PCR, yet TCRdb's version contains in-frame clones alone and is incomplete. V, J and clone size derive from that table, while D and trimming were established from the DNA sequence. The sample has 250,000 to 350,000 clones, approximately 85% seen once; the top ten hold 9% to 9.5%. V is TRBV5-1 and J is TRBJ2-2; D possibly corresponds to TRBD1 (6 bases). This TCR was sampled from a man aged 18 to 30 with active or convalescent COVID-19. The sample taken for sequencing was peripheral blood. CDR3 amino acids: CASRLQGTGELFF. CDR3 nucleotide sequence: TGCGCCAGCAGATTACAGGGCACCGGGGAGCTGTTTTTT.